These 17 T cell receptor beta chains were all obtained from the same sample, sequenced in a study of T-cell reconstitution after alpha-beta-depleted transplantation in children. Using unique molecular identifiers, the investigators prepared the TCRbeta library. From the PCR reads, TCRdb called clonotypes with MiXCR, one entry per CDR3 protein. The sample holds around 180,000 distinct CDR3 sequences, roughly 10% seen once. The sequences come from PBMCs, collected before TCRalphabeta/CD19-depleted stem cell transplant. The source is a boy between 2 and 10 years old with acute myeloid leukemia, due to receive a stem cell transplant.

On this clonotype: This may arise from a read error, as a much more abundant clone is one base away. The CDR3: CASSLTRNTQYF. CDR3 nucleotide sequence: TGTGCCAGCAGCTTAACTAGAAATACGCAGTATTTT. The V call is TRBV11-1, the J call TRBJ2-3; weak D call: TRBD2 (5 bases). Trimming took 2 bases from V and 7 from J, leaving 7 bases between them. Germline CDR1 and CDR2: SGHAT and FQDESV (reference sequence). The CDR3 has 12 amino acids.

This clonotype was seen at least ten times. The J gene is TRBJ1-5, the V gene TRBV7-9; D gene ambiguous. Deletions cut 3 bases from V and 0 bases from J, with 15 bases between. Germline assignment: CDR1 SEHNR and CDR2 FQNEAQ (reference sequence). This CDR3 is 17 amino acids long. The CDR3 is CASSFWLPGDSNQPQHF. The CDR3 nucleotides are TGTGCCAGCAGCTTTTGGCTTCCCGGGGATAGCAATCAGCCCCAGCATTTT.

A remark on this clonotype: With a much larger clone just one base away, this may be a read error. The chain recombines TRBV4-1 with TRBJ2-2, with TRBD1 matching 11 bases. This CDR3 region has 16 residues. Germline lookup yields CDR1 MGHRA and CDR2 YSYEKL. The DNA for the CDR3 is TGCGCCAGCAGCCTGAGGGGACAGGGGGGCACCGGGGAGCTGTCTTTT. It is translated as CASSLRGQGGTGELSF.

In this sample, this clonotype turned up a few times. V usage is TRBV7-9 and J usage is TRBJ2-1; unclear D gene. V gave up 11 bases and J gave up 9 bases, with 5 bases separating them. The CDR3 runs 8 residues. Germline V gene sequence: CDR1 SEHNR, CDR2 FQNEAQ (reference sequence). The CDR3 bases are TGTGCCGGAACTGAGCAGTTCTTC. This encodes CAGTEQFF.

This clonotype occurred many times. J is TRBJ1-2 and V is TRBV7-9; 9 bases are shared with TRBD1. J was trimmed by 8 bases and V by 6 bases; bases with no gene match: 10. Germline CDR1 SEHNR, CDR2 FQNEAQ (reference sequence). The CDR3 loop spans 14 amino acids. The CDR3 here is CASSPGTGKKGYTF. DNA of the CDR3: TGTGCCAGCAGTCCAGGGACAGGGAAAAAGGGCTACACCTTC.

This clonotype was seen at least ten times. The V call is TRBV20-1, the J call TRBJ2-1, with TRBD2 matching over 7 bases. Germline values: CDR1 DFQATT, CDR2 SNEGSKA (reference sequence). CDR3 length equals 16 residues. V trimming: 3 bases; J trimming: 5 bases; junction bases outside the gene matches: 13. CDR3 bases: TGCAGTGCTAGGGGCCCTTGGGGCGGGGGAAACAATGAGCAGTTCTTC. Translated: CSARGPWGGGNNEQFF.

Details on this clonotype: A much larger clone lies one base from this, so it may be a read error. This chain joins TRBV10-3 and TRBJ2-7, with TRBD1 matching 8 bases. The CDR3 covers 13 residues. Germline loops: CDR1 ENHRY, CDR2 SYGVKD. The CDR3 nucleotides are TGTGCCATCAGTGCGGGACAGGCAGGGGAGCAGTCCTTC. Protein: CAISAGQAGEQSF.

This clonotype came up a few times. The chain couples TRBV5-6 to TRBJ2-1, with D uncertain. CDR3 length equals 13 residues. Trimming took off 0 bases at V and 9 bases at J, with 10 bases between the two ends. Germline assignment: CDR1 SGHDT and CDR2 YYEEEE. CDR3 in amino acids: CASSLGVKGEQFF. CDR3 DNA sequence: TGTGCCAGCAGCTTGGGGGTGAAAGGTGAGCAGTTCTTC.

The sample holds many counts of this clonotype. The gene calls are TRBV20-1 and TRBJ2-7; the match to TRBD2 covers 15 bases. Germline values: CDR1 DFQATT, CDR2 SNEGSKA (reference sequence). The CDR3 sequence is 15 residues long. The V and J ends lost 6 bases and 2 bases, in that order; junction bases with no gene match: 5. CDR3 region: CSALGLAGGAYEQYF. CDR3 nucleotides: TGCAGTGCACTGGGACTAGCGGGAGGAGCCTACGAGCAGTACTTC.

This clonotype appeared many times. The gene calls are TRBV20-1 and TRBJ1-1; D gene uncertain. CDR3 length: 12 residues. The V gene lost 8 bases and the J gene lost 0 bases, with 10 bases spanning the gap. Germline CDR1 and CDR2: DFQATT and SNEGSKA (reference sequence). The CDR3 sequence: CSSDRVNTEAFF. The DNA for the CDR3 is TGCAGTAGCGACCGAGTGAACACTGAAGCTTTCTTT.

This clonotype was detected many times. The chain combines TRBV5-1 with TRBJ1-1; D remains unclear. The V gene lost 5 bases and the J gene lost 5 bases, with 16 bases spanning the gap. The V gene's germline CDR1 is SGHRS and CDR2 YFSETQ. The CDR3 has 14 amino acids. CDR3 amino acids: CASSLPALGTEAFF. CDR3 in DNA: TGCGCCAGCAGTTTGCCAGCGTTGGGAACTGAAGCTTTCTTT.

At least ten counts were recorded for this clonotype. The rearrangement links TRBV27 to TRBJ2-1, with 11 bases fitting TRBD2. Germline V lookup: CDR1 MNHEY, CDR2 SMNVEV (reference sequence). The CDR3 extends over 16 amino acids. Trimming cost V 5 bases and J 8 bases; bases outside gene matches: 11. The CDR3 here is CASSLTIAGGDDEQFF. The DNA for the CDR3 is TGTGCCAGCAGTCTAACCATAGCGGGAGGGGACGATGAGCAGTTCTTC.

The sample holds many counts of this clonotype. The chain joins TRBV6-1 to TRBJ2-1; weak D call: TRBD2 (6 bases). Trimming removed 8 bases at V and 6 bases at J, with 11 bases between. The CDR3 contains 12 residues. Germline V CDR1 and CDR2: MNHNS, SASEGT. The CDR3 bases are TGTGCCAGCTCTCCCGGGGGCAATGAGCAGTTCTTC. Translating it yields CASSPGGNEQFF.

Many counts were recorded for this clonotype. The rearrangement joins TRBV20-1 to TRBJ1-1; perhaps TRBD1 as D (6 bases). This CDR3 spans 15 amino acids. Deletions cut 0 bases from V and 3 bases from J, with 14 bases between. Per the germline V gene, CDR1 is DFQATT and CDR2 is SNEGSKA (reference sequence). The CDR3 DNA is TGCAGTGCTAGAGACCAGACAAGGGGGGACACTGAAGCTTTCTTT. Translation: CSARDQTRGDTEAFF.

This clonotype was detected many times. The chain couples TRBV5-1 to TRBJ1-1; 7 bases fit TRBD1. Trimming cost V 3 bases and J 0 bases; bases outside gene matches: 5. The germline CDR1 and CDR2 sequences are SGHRS and YFSETQ. The CDR3 has 15 residues. In nucleotides, the CDR3 is TGCGCCAGCAGCTCGCGGACAGGCTTGAACACTGAAGCTTTCTTT. Translating gives CASSSRTGLNTEAFF.

This clonotype occurred many times. The CDR3 loop is CSALGTNSNQPQHF. The DNA of the CDR3 is TGCAGTGCTCTGGGGACAAATAGCAATCAGCCCCAGCATTTT. This chain connects TRBV20-1 to TRBJ1-5; weak D call: TRBD1 (6 bases). This CDR3 region has 14 residues. CDR1 is DFQATT and CDR2 is SNEGSKA in the germline V gene (reference sequence). With 5 bases removed from V and 0 bases from J, the gap between germline ends came to 11 bases.

This clonotype was picked up many times. The rearrangement joins TRBV20-1 to TRBJ2-2, with D maybe TRBD2 (6 bases). Germline lookup yields CDR1 DFQATT and CDR2 SNEGSKA (reference sequence). The length of the CDR3 is 13 residues. Trimming stripped 0 bases from V and 5 bases from J, with 7 bases between. The CDR3 protein is CSAREGTTGELFF. The CDR3, as DNA: TGCAGTGCTAGAGAAGGGACTACCGGGGAGCTGTTTTTT.